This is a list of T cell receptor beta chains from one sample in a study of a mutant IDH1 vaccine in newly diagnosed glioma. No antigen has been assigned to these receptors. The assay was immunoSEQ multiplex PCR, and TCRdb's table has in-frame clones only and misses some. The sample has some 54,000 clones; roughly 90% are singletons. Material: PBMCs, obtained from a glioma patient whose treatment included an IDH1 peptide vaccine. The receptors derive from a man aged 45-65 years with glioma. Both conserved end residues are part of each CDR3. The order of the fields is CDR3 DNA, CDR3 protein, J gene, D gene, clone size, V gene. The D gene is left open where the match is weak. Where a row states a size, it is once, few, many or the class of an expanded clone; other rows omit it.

TGCGCCAGCAGCTTCAACAATCAGCCCCAGCATTTT | CASSFNNQPQHF | TRBJ1-5 | - | - | TRBV10-2
TGCGCCAGCAGCTATGGGGTGGACTACACCTTC | CASSYGVDYTF | TRBJ1-2 | - | - | TRBV5-1
TGTGCCAGCAGTAGCACCGGGGCGCCTGGAAACACCATATATTTT | CASSSTGAPGNTIYF | TRBJ1-3 | - | - | TRBV6-4
TGTGCCAGTAGTATCACCGACAGGGGAAGCTCCTACAATGAGCAGTTCTTC | CASSITDRGSSYNEQFF | TRBJ2-1 | TRBD1 | - | TRBV19
TGTGCCAGCAGCTTAACGGTGGCGGATGAAGCTTTCTTT | CASSLTVADEAFF | TRBJ1-1 | - | - | TRBV7-3
TGTGCCAGCAGTTACGGAGCGGGAGGACCCTACGAGCAGTACTTC | CASSYGAGGPYEQYF | TRBJ2-7 | TRBD2 | - | TRBV6-5
TGTGCCAGCAGTGTCAGGGATCAGCCCCAGCATTTT | CASSVRDQPQHF | TRBJ1-5 | - | - | TRBV2
TGTGCCAGCAGTTCCGGGACATTCAGGGAGCTGTTTTTT | CASSSGTFRELFF | TRBJ2-2 | - | - | TRBV28
TGTGCCAGCAGCGAAAAGTCCACCGGGGAGCTGTTTTTT | CASSEKSTGELFF | TRBJ2-2 | - | once | TRBV9
TGCGCCAGCAGCTTGGCACCACAGGGGGTAGGAGAAAAACTGTTTTTT | CASSLAPQGVGEKLFF | TRBJ1-4 | TRBD1 | - | TRBV5-1
TGCGCCAGCAGCCAAGATCCGGCGGTTGCAACTAATGAAAAACTGTTTTTT | CASSQDPAVATNEKLFF | TRBJ1-4 | - | medium-sized | TRBV4-3
TGTGCCAGCAGCGGGAAGACAGGGGACAATCAGCCCCAGCATTTT | CASSGKTGDNQPQHF | TRBJ1-5 | TRBD1 | once | TRBV7-8
TGTGCCAGCACCTCCCAGGGGGACGCTTTCTTT | CASTSQGDAFF | TRBJ1-1 | TRBD1 | - | TRBV2
TGTGCCAGCAGTTACGTCTCCGGGACTAGCAATGAGCAGTTCTTC | CASSYVSGTSNEQFF | TRBJ2-1 | TRBD2 | once | TRBV6-6
TGCAGCGTAGCAGGGGTTTATGGCTACACCTTC | CSVAGVYGYTF | TRBJ1-2 | - | - | TRBV29-1
TGTGCCAGCAGCTCGGGACAGGGGCGGCCCCAGCATTTT | CASSSGQGRPQHF | TRBJ1-5 | TRBD1 | - | TRBV7-2
TGTGCCAGCAGCCTCGGGACTAGCGGGTACTACGAGCAGTACTTC | CASSLGTSGYYEQYF | TRBJ2-7 | TRBD2 | - | TRBV11-2
TGCGCCAGCAGTCTACAGGTAGTCAACTACGAGCAGTACTTC | CASSLQVVNYEQYF | TRBJ2-7 | - | - | TRBV4-1
TGTGCCAGCAGAGAAGCTAGCGAGTACAATGAGCAGTTCTTC | CASREASEYNEQFF | TRBJ2-1 | - | - | TRBV5-4
TGCGCCAGCAGCTGGGACAGGACCTGGGCCGGGGAGCTGTTTTTT | CASSWDRTWAGELFF | TRBJ2-2 | TRBD1 | - | TRBV5-1
TGCGCCAGCAGCTTGGGGACTAGCGGTCCGGAGACCCAGTACTTC | CASSLGTSGPETQYF | TRBJ2-5 | TRBD2 | - | TRBV5-1
TGTGCCAGCAGTCAGAGCCCCGGGACAGGTAATCAGCCCCAGCATTTT | CASSQSPGTGNQPQHF | TRBJ1-5 | TRBD1 | - | TRBV6-6
TGTGCCAGCAGTTACTCGACACATCCCGCTTGGGATGAGCAGTTCTTC | CASSYSTHPAWDEQFF | TRBJ2-1 | - | - | TRBV6-5
TGTGCCAGCCAACCCGGGACAGGGGACTACGAGCAGTACTTC | CASQPGTGDYEQYF | TRBJ2-7 | TRBD1 | - | TRBV5-4
TGTGCCAGCAAGAACACAGAGTTCGCGAACACCGGGGAGCTGTTTTTT | CASKNTEFANTGELFF | TRBJ2-2 | - | - | TRBV28
TGTGCCAGCAGAGCCGGGGGGGGATTTTTCACCTACGAGCAGTACTTC | CASRAGGGFFTYEQYF | TRBJ2-7 | TRBD2 | - | TRBV28
TGTGCCAGCAGCCGAACCCGGGACAGGGGAACTGAAGCTTTCTTT | CASSRTRDRGTEAFF | TRBJ1-1 | TRBD1 | - | TRBV7-3
TGTGCCAGCTCACCACATCCAGCGGGATCCTACAATGAGCAGTTCTTC | CASSPHPAGSYNEQFF | TRBJ2-1 | TRBD2 | - | TRBV18
TGTGCCAGCAGTCGCGTTGGGGGGTTCGGCACTGAAGCTTTCTTT | CASSRVGGFGTEAFF | TRBJ1-1 | - | - | TRBV7-9
TGCGCCAGCAGCCACTCGGCGTCACTAGCGTCCTACAATGAGCAGTTCTTC | CASSHSASLASYNEQFF | TRBJ2-1 | TRBD2 | - | TRBV4-1
TGCAGCGTCGCTTCAAGGACAGGTGAAGCTTTCTTT | CSVASRTGEAFF | TRBJ1-1 | TRBD1 | - | TRBV29-1
TGCGCCAGCAGCTTTCCCGCTAGCGGGAGGGCAAACCGCTACGAGCAGTACTTC | CASSFPASGRANRYEQYF | TRBJ2-7 | TRBD2 | once | TRBV5-1
TGTGCCAGCAGTCGCGGACAGGGCTTGAACACTGAAGCTTTCTTT | CASSRGQGLNTEAFF | TRBJ1-1 | TRBD1 | - | TRBV6-5
TGCGCCAGCAGCTCCGAGGACAGGGGGAGGAACACTGAAGCTTTCTTT | CASSSEDRGRNTEAFF | TRBJ1-1 | TRBD1 | few | TRBV5-1
TGTGCCAGCAGTGAAGGCAGTCCCTACGAGCAGTACTTC | CASSEGSPYEQYF | TRBJ2-7 | - | - | TRBV25-1
TGTGCCAGTAGTGGCAAGGGTGGTCAGCCCCAGCATTTT | CASSGKGGQPQHF | TRBJ1-5 | - | - | TRBV19
TGTGCCAGCAGTGGGATCCAGAGGACCGGGGAGCTGTTTTTT | CASSGIQRTGELFF | TRBJ2-2 | - | - | TRBV2
TGTGCCAGCTCTCCTACTACTAGCACAGATACGCAGTATTTT | CASSPTTSTDTQYF | TRBJ2-3 | - | - | TRBV18
TGTGCCAGTAGTATAGTGCAGGGGGCTGGCAATCAGCCCCAGCATTTT | CASSIVQGAGNQPQHF | TRBJ1-5 | TRBD1 | - | TRBV19
TGTGCCAGCAGCCCGGGACTGAAAGAGACCCAGTACTTC | CASSPGLKETQYF | TRBJ2-5 | - | - | TRBV5-6
TGCGCCAGCAGCCAAGATCTAGCGGGGGACCAAGAGACCCAGTACTTC | CASSQDLAGDQETQYF | TRBJ2-5 | TRBD2 | - | TRBV4-3
TGTGCCAGCAGCCAAGTGGAGCACTATGGCTACACCTTC | CASSQVEHYGYTF | TRBJ1-2 | - | - | TRBV6-1
TGTGCCAGCTCACGTCAGGGAGGAAAAGAGACCCAGTACTTC | CASSRQGGKETQYF | TRBJ2-5 | - | - | TRBV18
TGTGCCAGCAGCGTAGCGGGGGGAACCGGGGAGCTGTTTTTT | CASSVAGGTGELFF | TRBJ2-2 | TRBD2 | - | TRBV9
TGTGCCAGCAGTAGACTCTGGGTGGATACGCAGTATTTT | CASSRLWVDTQYF | TRBJ2-3 | - | - | TRBV27
TGCGCCAGCAGCCTAGGACAGTCGTCCTACGAGCAGTACTTC | CASSLGQSSYEQYF | TRBJ2-7 | - | - | TRBV5-1
TGTGCCAGCAGCCCTACAGGGGGAGGCGGGGAGCTGTTTTTT | CASSPTGGGGELFF | TRBJ2-2 | TRBD1 | - | TRBV14
TGTGCCAGCAGAGCCGGGACTAGTGTTACCGGGGAGCTGTTTTTT | CASRAGTSVTGELFF | TRBJ2-2 | TRBD2 | - | TRBV6-5